Below, 22 T cell receptor beta chains from the same sample are listed, as sequenced in a study of Ad26.COV2.S vaccination and SARS-CoV-2 variants. The protocol was immunoSEQ multiplex PCR, while the TCRdb copy is restricted to in-frame clones and leaves out a portion. The profile covers 350,000 to 500,000 clones, with around nine tenths appearing a single time and 3.6% taken by the ten largest. Noted treatment: 19 received Ad26.COV2.S at low or high dose, single or two shots; a few received placebo; per-sample allocation not given. Vaccine and placebo recipients were sampled on day 63 after the first injection. Sequences were derived from peripheral blood, sampled in a trial of Ad26.COV2.S vaccine versus placebo. The receptors originated from a person between 18 and 60 years old who received the Ad26.COV2.S COVID-19 vaccine or a placebo.

The chain employs TRBV30 and TRBJ1-5; no reliable D call. The CDR3 is 14 residues long. V lost 0 bases to trimming and J lost 0 bases, with 6 bases between them. Germline V gives CDR1 GTSNPN, CDR2 SVGIG (reference sequence). CDR3 in amino acids: CAWSVDYSNQPQHF. CDR3 sequence (DNA): TGTGCCTGGAGTGTGGACTATAGCAATCAGCCCCAGCATTTT.

J is TRBJ2-3 and V is TRBV3-1 (or the pseudogene TRBV3-2), with 7 bases fitting TRBD1. Trimming removed 1 base from V and 2 bases from J; junction bases left unmatched: 9. The CDR3 extends over 17 amino acids. Germline V gene lookup returns CDR1 LGHDT and CDR2 YNNKEL (reference sequence). The CDR3 sequence: CASSQAWLQGITDTQYF. CDR3 DNA sequence: TGTGCCAGCAGCCAAGCCTGGCTACAGGGGATCACAGATACGCAGTATTTT.

This clone appeared once. J is TRBJ1-3 and V is TRBV15, with unresolved D. The germline V gene has CDR1 LNHNV and CDR2 YYDKDF (reference sequence). The CDR3 has 15 amino acids. Trimming took 1 base from V and 4 from J, leaving 11 bases between them. This CDR3 reads CATSRGEGWGNTIYF. As DNA, the CDR3 is TGTGCCACCAGCAGAGGTGAAGGGTGGGGAAACACCATATATTTT.

The chain has TRBV24-1 and TRBJ2-1; weak D call: TRBD1 (6 bases). Germline CDR1 reads KGHDR; CDR2 reads SFDVKD. The CDR3 totals 17 residues. V shed 4 bases and J shed 8 bases, with 23 bases lying between them. CDR3 region: CATSESGTPPSGYEQFF. Written as DNA, the CDR3 is TGTGCCACCAGTGAATCAGGGACACCCCCCAGTGGGTATGAGCAGTTCTTC.

The chain combines TRBV28 with TRBJ2-7; the D gene is possibly TRBD1 (5 bases). V was shortened by 6 bases and J by 3 bases, with 18 bases between the two germline ends. Germline CDR1 and CDR2: MDHEN and SYDVKM. This CDR3 has 15 residues. The CDR3: CASSSRRGGLYEQYF. CDR3 coding DNA: TGTGCCAGCAGCTCCCGTAGGGGTGGGCTCTACGAGCAGTACTTC.

J is TRBJ1-1 and V is TRBV4-1; a possible D gene is TRBD1 (5 bases). Trimming took off 0 bases at V and 7 bases at J, with 15 bases between the two ends. This CDR3 is 15 amino acids long. The germline CDR1 and CDR2 sequences are MGHRA and YSYEKL. The DNA for the CDR3 is TGCGCCAGCAGCCAAGATCTTAAGGGGCTCGTTGAAGCTTTCTTT. Translating it yields CASSQDLKGLVEAFF.

The gene calls are TRBV27 and TRBJ2-7; the D call may be TRBD1 or TRBD2 (7 bases each). The CDR3 has 15 residues. Looked up from germline, CDR1 is MNHEY and CDR2 is SMNVEV (reference sequence). The germline V and J ends were trimmed by 0 bases and 5 bases, with 14 bases remaining between them. This chain's CDR3 is CASSLSGGGGHEQYF. The CDR3 DNA reads as TGTGCCAGCAGTTTATCGGGGGGAGGGGGCCACGAGCAGTACTTC.

This sequence joins TRBV2 and TRBJ1-3; tentative D call: TRBD1 (5 bases). From germline, CDR1 is SNHLY and CDR2 FYNNEI. CDR3 length equals 16 residues. V gave up 5 bases and J gave up 2 bases, with 16 bases separating them. The CDR3 DNA sequence: TGTGCCAGCAGTATGGAGACCAGGGCAGCTGGAAACACCATATATTTT. Protein sequence: CASSMETRAAGNTIYF.

This clone has just one count. This chain links TRBV6-2 or TRBV6-3 with TRBJ2-3; the D gene is possibly TRBD1 (6 bases). Trimming stripped 2 bases from V and 1 base from J, with 16 bases between. CDR1 is MNHEY, CDR2 SVGEGT, per germline. The CDR3 loop spans 17 amino acids. The CDR3 spells CASSYPTAGDRTDTQYF. For the CDR3, the DNA is TGTGCCAGCAGTTACCCCACGGCAGGGGACCGCACAGATACGCAGTATTTT.

The V and J genes are TRBV10-3 and TRBJ2-5; TRBD2 matches at 11 bases. J gave up 4 bases and V 2 bases, and 6 bases lay outside the gene matches. The CDR3 consists of 16 residues. CDR1 is ENHRY and CDR2 is SYGVKD in the germline V gene. CDR3 sequence reads: CAISEELAGGLETQYF. CDR3 nucleotides: TGTGCCATCAGTGAGGAATTAGCGGGGGGGCTAGAGACCCAGTACTTC.

The rearrangement links TRBV3-1 (or the pseudogene TRBV3-2) to TRBJ2-2, with 10 bases identical to TRBD2. This CDR3 is built from 16 residues. Trimming removed 2 bases from V and 1 base from J; junction bases left unmatched: 1. The germline V gene has CDR1 LGHDT and CDR2 YNNKEL (reference sequence). In nucleotides, the CDR3 is TGTGCCAGCAGCCAATTAGCGGGGGGGAACACCGGGGAGCTGTTTTTT. It translates to CASSQLAGGNTGELFF.

The chain uses TRBV12-3 or TRBV12-4 and TRBJ1-3; a weak D match, TRBD1 (5 bases). The germline V and J ends were trimmed by 5 bases and 10 bases, with 15 bases remaining between them. CDR3 length equals 13 residues. CDR3 in amino acids: CASSPGGVSTIYF. CDR3 coding DNA: TGTGCCAGCAGTCCCGGGGGGGTTTCTACCATATATTTT.

V is TRBV30 and J is TRBJ2-1, with D perhaps given as TRBD1 or TRBD2 (6 bases each). Trimming left V 5 bases short and J 6 bases short, with 17 bases between. Germline CDR1 is GTSNPN and CDR2 is SVGIG (reference sequence). The CDR3 extends over 14 amino acids. The CDR3 nucleotides read TGTGCCTGGGGAATCTCGGGGGCGCTCAATGAGCAGTTCTTC. Its translation is CAWGISGALNEQFF.

The V call is TRBV6-6, the J call TRBJ2-3, with D uncertain. The CDR3 contains 11 residues. With 6 bases removed from V and 3 bases from J, the gap between germline ends came to 4 bases. From germline, CDR1 is MNHNY and CDR2 SVGAGI (reference sequence). This chain's CDR3 is CASRITDTQYF. CDR3 sequence (DNA): TGTGCCAGCAGAATAACAGATACGCAGTATTTT.

The chain joins TRBV4-2 to TRBJ2-2, with D perhaps given as TRBD1 or TRBD2 (6 bases each). The CDR3 runs 16 residues. Germline V gene sequence: CDR1 LGHNA, CDR2 YNFKEQ. The V end was cut by 4 bases, the J end by 1 base, with 13 bases between. CDR3 DNA: TGTGCCAGCAGCCTCAACGGGGGCCGGAACACCGGGGAGCTGTTTTTT. This encodes CASSLNGGRNTGELFF.

In its sample, this clone was seen a few times. This chain uses TRBV7-2 with TRBJ1-6; the D gene is possibly TRBD1 (5 bases). Trimming stripped 3 bases from V and 9 bases from J, with 9 bases between. The CDR3 covers 13 residues. The V gene's germline CDR1 is SGHTA and CDR2 FQGNSA. The CDR3 DNA reads as TGTGCCAGCAGCTTCGGACACTTTTCACCCCTCCACTTT. Translation gives CASSFGHFSPLHF.

The J gene is TRBJ2-7, the V gene TRBV14; 10 positions agree with TRBD2. The CDR3 spans 15 residues. Germline CDR1 reads SGHDN; CDR2 reads FVKESK. V lost 1 base and J lost 7; bases outside the gene matches: 7. The CDR3 region is CASSQGLAGVWEQYF. In DNA, the CDR3 is TGTGCCAGCAGCCAAGGGCTAGCGGGGGTGTGGGAGCAGTACTTC. Together with reference TRBV14 and TRBJ2-7, the CDR3 gives the full variable domain: EAGVTQFPSHSVIEKGQTVTLRCDPISGHDNLYWYRRVMGKEIKFLLHFVKESKQDESGMPNNRFLAERTGGTYSTLKVQPAELEDSGVYFCASSQGLAGVWEQYFGPGTRLTVT.

The chain employs TRBV19 and TRBJ1-2, with TRBD1 matching 11 bases. The CDR3 consists of 15 residues. Per germline, CDR1 LNHDA and CDR2 SQIVND (reference sequence). V lost 9 bases to trimming and J lost 3 bases; unmatched junction nucleotides: 9. CDR3 sequence reads: CASRQSGQGDYGYTF. The CDR3 DNA reads as TGTGCCAGCAGGCAATCGGGACAGGGGGACTATGGCTACACCTTC.

The chain has TRBV18 and TRBJ1-6; D is uncertain. Germline lookup yields CDR1 KGHSH and CDR2 LQKENI. V was cut by 1 base and J by 8 bases, with 12 bases left in between. This CDR3 region has 15 residues. The CDR3 loop is CASSPLGPRDSPLHF. The CDR3 nucleotides read TGTGCCAGCTCACCACTAGGGCCCCGGGATTCACCCCTCCACTTT.

The rearrangement joins TRBV5-4 to TRBJ2-7; D is ambiguous. Trimming cost V 0 bases and J 3 bases, with 13 bases left between them. CDR1 SGHNT and CDR2 YYREEE come from the germline V gene (reference sequence). There are 15 residues in the CDR3. Here the CDR3 DNA reads TGTGCCAGCAGCTTGGATAGTCAGCCTCACTACGAGCAGTACTTC. This sequence encodes CASSLDSQPHYEQYF.

A note on this clone: The same CDR3 is also encoded by other DNA sequences in this sample. The J gene is TRBJ2-5, the V gene TRBV2; 7 bases line up with TRBD1. CDR1 SNHLY and CDR2 FYNNEI come from the germline V gene. The CDR3 runs to 14 residues. The ends lost 5 bases at V and 2 bases at J; junction bases unmatched: 5. The CDR3 nucleotides are TGTGCCAGCAGTTTCTCAGGGGGACAAGAGACCCAGTACTTC. It codes for CASSFSGGQETQYF.

Turning to this clone: This sample includes further DNA sequences coding for the same CDR3. The gene calls are TRBV5-1 and TRBJ2-1; 8 bases are shared with TRBD1. The CDR3 has 15 residues. The germline V gene has CDR1 SGHRS and CDR2 YFSETQ. The ends lost 4 bases at V and 4 bases at J; junction bases unmatched: 7. The CDR3 loop reads CASSPGQGSYNEQFF. In DNA form, the CDR3 reads TGCGCCAGCAGCCCCGGACAGGGTTCATACAATGAGCAGTTCTTC. Together with reference TRBV5-1 and TRBJ2-1, the CDR3 gives the full variable domain: KAGVTQTPRYLIKTRGQQVTLSCSPISGHRSVSWYQQTPGQGLQFLFEYFSETQRNKGNFPGRFSGRQFSNSRSEMNVSTLELGDSALYLCASSPGQGSYNEQFFGPGTRLTVL.